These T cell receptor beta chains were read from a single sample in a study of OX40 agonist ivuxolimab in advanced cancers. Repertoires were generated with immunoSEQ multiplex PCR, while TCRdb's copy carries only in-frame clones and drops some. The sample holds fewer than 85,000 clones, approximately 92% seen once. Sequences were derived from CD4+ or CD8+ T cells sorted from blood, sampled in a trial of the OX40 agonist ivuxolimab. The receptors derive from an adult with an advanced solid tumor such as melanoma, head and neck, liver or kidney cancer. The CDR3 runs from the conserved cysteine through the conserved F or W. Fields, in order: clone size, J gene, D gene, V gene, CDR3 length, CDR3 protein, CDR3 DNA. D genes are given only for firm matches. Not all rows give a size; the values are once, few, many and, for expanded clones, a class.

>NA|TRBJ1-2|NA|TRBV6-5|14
CASSYSGSNYGYTF
TGTGCCAGCAGTTACTCGGGGTCCAACTATGGCTACACCTTC
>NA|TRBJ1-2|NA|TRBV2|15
CASSEPDGGVGGYTF
TGTGCCAGCAGTGAACCCGACGGTGGGGTGGGTGGCTACACCTTC
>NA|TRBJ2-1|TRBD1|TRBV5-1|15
CASSVDRGVYNEQFF
TGCGCCAGCAGCGTCGACAGGGGAGTTTACAATGAGCAGTTCTTC
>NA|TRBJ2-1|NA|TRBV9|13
CASSVDGYNEQFF
TGTGCCAGCAGCGTAGATGGCTACAATGAGCAGTTCTTC
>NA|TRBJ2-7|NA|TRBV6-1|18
CASSDVQVPQTLSYEQYF
TGTGCCAGCAGTGATGTACAGGTCCCACAGACCCTCTCCTACGAGCAGTACTTC
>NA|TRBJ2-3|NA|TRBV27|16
CASSFPPGAEADTQYF
TGTGCCAGCAGTTTCCCCCCCGGGGCCGAGGCAGATACGCAGTATTTT
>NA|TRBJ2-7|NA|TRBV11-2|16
CASSSALRTYSYEQYF
TGTGCCAGCAGCTCCGCGCTAAGGACCTACTCCTACGAGCAGTACTTC
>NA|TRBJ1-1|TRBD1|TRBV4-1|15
CASSHPTGVEPEAFF
TGCGCCAGCAGCCATCCGACAGGGGTGGAACCTGAAGCTTTCTTT
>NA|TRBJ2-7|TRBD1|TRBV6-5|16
CASSYFGTGVSYEQYF
TGTGCCAGCAGTTACTTCGGGACAGGGGTCTCCTACGAGCAGTACTTC
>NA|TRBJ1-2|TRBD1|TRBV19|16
CASSTRTGANNYGYTF
TGTGCCAGTAGTACCAGGACAGGGGCGAATAACTATGGCTACACCTTC
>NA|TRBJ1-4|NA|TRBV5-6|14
CASSLGGANEKLFF
TGTGCCAGCAGCTTGGGCGGAGCTAATGAAAAACTGTTTTTT
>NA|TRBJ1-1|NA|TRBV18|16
CASSPEGRGMNTEAFF
TGTGCCAGCTCACCTGAGGGGCGTGGGATGAACACTGAAGCTTTCTTT
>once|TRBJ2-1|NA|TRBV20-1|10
CSARDNEQFF
TGCAGTGCTAGGGACAATGAGCAGTTCTTC
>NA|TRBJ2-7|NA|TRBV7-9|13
CASSLSGTYEQYF
TGTGCCAGCAGCTTATCAGGGACCTACGAGCAGTACTTC
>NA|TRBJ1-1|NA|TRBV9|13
CASSAGGSTEAFF
TGTGCCAGCAGCGCCGGGGGAAGCACTGAAGCTTTCTTT
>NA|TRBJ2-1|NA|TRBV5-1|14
CASSLTGGDNEQFF
TGCGCCAGCAGCTTGACGGGGGGCGACAATGAGCAGTTCTTC
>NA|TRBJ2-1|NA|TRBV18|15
CASSLGEVSYNEQFF
TGTGCCAGCTCACTTGGGGAAGTTTCCTACAATGAGCAGTTCTTC
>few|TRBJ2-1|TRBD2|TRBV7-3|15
CASSLLAGGHNEQFF
TGTGCCAGCAGCTTACTAGCGGGGGGCCACAATGAGCAGTTCTTC
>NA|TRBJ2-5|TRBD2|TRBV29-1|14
CSVRTSGGQETQYF
TGCAGCGTACGGACTAGCGGGGGCCAAGAGACCCAGTACTTC
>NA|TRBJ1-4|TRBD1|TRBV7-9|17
CASSFVPTGQLYEKLFF
TGTGCCAGCAGCTTTGTCCCCACGGGACAGCTATATGAAAAACTGTTTTTT
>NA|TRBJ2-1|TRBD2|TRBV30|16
CAWSVVAGGPLDEQFF
TGTGCCTGGAGTGTGGTGGCGGGGGGGCCACTCGATGAGCAGTTCTTC
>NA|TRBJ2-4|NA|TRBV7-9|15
CASSAMPGAKNIQYF
TGTGCCAGCAGCGCCATGCCGGGGGCCAAAAACATTCAGTACTTC
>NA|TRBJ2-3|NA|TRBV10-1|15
CASSVTSRVGDTQYF
TGCGCCAGCAGTGTTACCTCCAGGGTAGGGGATACGCAGTATTTT
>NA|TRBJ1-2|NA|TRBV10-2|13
CASSPDNYYGYTF
TGCGCCAGCAGTCCGGACAACTACTATGGCTACACCTTC
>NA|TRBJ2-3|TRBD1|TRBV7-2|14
CASSLGQTTDTQYF
TGTGCCAGCAGCTTGGGACAGACGACAGATACGCAGTATTTT
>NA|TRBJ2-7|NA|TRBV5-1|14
CASSLAGSSYEQYF
TGCGCCAGCAGCTTGGCCGGGAGCTCCTACGAGCAGTACTTC
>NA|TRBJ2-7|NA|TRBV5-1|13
CASSLVSEDEQYF
TGCGCCAGCAGCTTGGTTTCCGAGGACGAGCAGTACTTC
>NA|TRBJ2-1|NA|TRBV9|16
CASSVGTSSSYNEQFF
TGTGCCAGCAGCGTAGGAACCTCCAGCTCCTACAATGAGCAGTTCTTC